These 7 T cell receptor beta chains share one sample of origin, sequenced in a study of neurological immune-mediated disorders. Noted time point: technical triplicate 3. TCRdb re-derived calls from the 5' RACE reads in MiXCR, one entry per CDR3 protein. The table has about 30,000 distinct CDR3 sequences, approximately 16% seen once; the top ten hold less than 5.5%. Specimen: CD4+ T cells from blood. The receptors stem from a female donor with HTLV-1-associated myelopathy (HAM/TSP).

This clonotype was counted ten times or more. The genes are TRBV6-1 and TRBJ2-4; D may correspond to TRBD1 or TRBD2 (5 bases each). V dropped 6 bases and J dropped 1 base, with 16 bases sitting between them. This CDR3 has 16 amino acids. The germline gives CDR1 MNHNS, CDR2 SASEGT. CDR3 DNA sequence: TGTGCCAGCAGCCCTGCTCCGGGACCGGCCAAAAACATTCAGTACTTC. Translation: CASSPAPGPAKNIQYF.

This clonotype was seen repeatedly, ten times or more. This chain links TRBV20-1 with TRBJ1-6; D remains unclear. The CDR3 runs to 14 residues. Trimming removed 2 bases from V and 0 bases from J, with 5 bases in between. Germline V gene sequence: CDR1 DFQATT, CDR2 SNEGSKA (reference sequence). CDR3 amino acids: CSARTSSYNSPLHF. CDR3 nucleotides: TGCAGTGCTAGAACGAGCTCCTATAATTCACCCCTCCACTTT.

Ten or more counts support this clonotype. The V call is TRBV20-1, the J call TRBJ1-5, with no clear D. CDR1 and CDR2 (germline): DFQATT, SNEGSKA (reference sequence). The V end was cut by 0 bases, the J end by 10 bases, with 13 bases between. The CDR3 runs 13 residues. This chain's CDR3 is CSARDVPKGPQHF. Here the CDR3 DNA reads TGCAGTGCTAGAGATGTCCCGAAGGGTCCCCAGCATTTT.

This clonotype was counted many times. The J gene is TRBJ2-1, the V gene TRBV7-3; TRBD1 matches at 10 bases. The junction had 4 bases not matched to a gene; V was cut back by 5 bases and J by 9 bases. Germline CDR1 is SGHTA and CDR2 is FQGTGA. The CDR3 is made up of 13 amino acids. CDR3 coding DNA: TGTGCCAGCAGCACAGACAGGGGGCGTGAGCAGTTCTTC. Translation: CASSTDRGREQFF.

In its sample, this clonotype was seen many times. V and J are TRBV10-3 and TRBJ1-5, with D possibly being TRBD1 (6 bases). The CDR3 loop spans 15 amino acids. Looked up from germline, CDR1 is ENHRY and CDR2 is SYGVKD. V was pared by 4 bases and J by 0 bases, with 10 bases between. The CDR3 coding sequence is TGTGCCATCAGTGGGACAGTCGATAGCAATCAGCCCCAGCATTTT. It translates to CAISGTVDSNQPQHF.

At least ten counts were recorded for this clonotype. This sequence joins TRBV20-1 and TRBJ1-2; D remains unclear. Between the trimmed V and J ends, which lost 0 bases and 8 bases, there was a span of 13 bases. The CDR3 consists of 13 residues. Germline loops: CDR1 DFQATT, CDR2 SNEGSKA (reference sequence). CDR3 residues: CSARDPVTKGYTF. The DNA of the CDR3 is TGCAGTGCTAGAGATCCCGTAACAAAGGGCTACACCTTC.

By its share, this clonotype is medium-sized (0.01 to 0.1%). CDR3 bases: TGCAGTGCCCCGACAGGGAAAGAGACCCAGTACTTC. This gives the protein CSAPTGKETQYF. The genes are TRBV20-1 and TRBJ2-5; TRBD1 aligns across 7 bases. Germline V CDR1 and CDR2: DFQATT, SNEGSKA (reference sequence). V dropped 6 bases and J dropped 3; count of bases not matched to a gene: 4. The CDR3 is made up of 12 amino acids.